The 2 T cell receptor beta chains presented below share a single source sample, sequenced in a study of cytomegalovirus exposure and HLA in healthy donors. The PCR contained 60 Vbeta and 13 Jbeta primers. Repertoires were generated with immunoSEQ multiplex PCR, while TCRdb's copy carries only in-frame clones and drops some. The data show about 140,000 clones, more than 75% seen once. Source material: PBMCs. The receptors come from a man aged 45 to 65 in good health and CMV-seronegative.

The genes are TRBV19 and TRBJ2-1, with TRBD1 as a possible D gene (6 bases). The length of the CDR3 is 13 residues. Germline V gene lookup returns CDR1 LNHDA and CDR2 SQIVND (reference sequence). The V end was cut by 9 bases, the J end by 5 bases, with 14 bases between. CDR3 amino acids: CASKGDKNNEQFF. In nucleotides, the CDR3 is TGTGCCAGCAAAGGGGACAAAAACAATGAGCAGTTCTTC.

This clone has only one observation. This sequence joins TRBV21-1 and TRBJ2-3; the table's D gene call, TRBD1, was not cross checked with the DNA. TRBV21-1 is a pseudogene segment. This CDR3 is 23 amino acids long. CDR3 sequence reads: CASSKESDRGLGLEQGAADTQYF. Written as DNA, the CDR3 is TGTGCCAGCAGCAAAGAGAGCGACAGGGGGCTGGGGCTGGAGCAGGGGGCTGCAGATACGCAGTATTTT.